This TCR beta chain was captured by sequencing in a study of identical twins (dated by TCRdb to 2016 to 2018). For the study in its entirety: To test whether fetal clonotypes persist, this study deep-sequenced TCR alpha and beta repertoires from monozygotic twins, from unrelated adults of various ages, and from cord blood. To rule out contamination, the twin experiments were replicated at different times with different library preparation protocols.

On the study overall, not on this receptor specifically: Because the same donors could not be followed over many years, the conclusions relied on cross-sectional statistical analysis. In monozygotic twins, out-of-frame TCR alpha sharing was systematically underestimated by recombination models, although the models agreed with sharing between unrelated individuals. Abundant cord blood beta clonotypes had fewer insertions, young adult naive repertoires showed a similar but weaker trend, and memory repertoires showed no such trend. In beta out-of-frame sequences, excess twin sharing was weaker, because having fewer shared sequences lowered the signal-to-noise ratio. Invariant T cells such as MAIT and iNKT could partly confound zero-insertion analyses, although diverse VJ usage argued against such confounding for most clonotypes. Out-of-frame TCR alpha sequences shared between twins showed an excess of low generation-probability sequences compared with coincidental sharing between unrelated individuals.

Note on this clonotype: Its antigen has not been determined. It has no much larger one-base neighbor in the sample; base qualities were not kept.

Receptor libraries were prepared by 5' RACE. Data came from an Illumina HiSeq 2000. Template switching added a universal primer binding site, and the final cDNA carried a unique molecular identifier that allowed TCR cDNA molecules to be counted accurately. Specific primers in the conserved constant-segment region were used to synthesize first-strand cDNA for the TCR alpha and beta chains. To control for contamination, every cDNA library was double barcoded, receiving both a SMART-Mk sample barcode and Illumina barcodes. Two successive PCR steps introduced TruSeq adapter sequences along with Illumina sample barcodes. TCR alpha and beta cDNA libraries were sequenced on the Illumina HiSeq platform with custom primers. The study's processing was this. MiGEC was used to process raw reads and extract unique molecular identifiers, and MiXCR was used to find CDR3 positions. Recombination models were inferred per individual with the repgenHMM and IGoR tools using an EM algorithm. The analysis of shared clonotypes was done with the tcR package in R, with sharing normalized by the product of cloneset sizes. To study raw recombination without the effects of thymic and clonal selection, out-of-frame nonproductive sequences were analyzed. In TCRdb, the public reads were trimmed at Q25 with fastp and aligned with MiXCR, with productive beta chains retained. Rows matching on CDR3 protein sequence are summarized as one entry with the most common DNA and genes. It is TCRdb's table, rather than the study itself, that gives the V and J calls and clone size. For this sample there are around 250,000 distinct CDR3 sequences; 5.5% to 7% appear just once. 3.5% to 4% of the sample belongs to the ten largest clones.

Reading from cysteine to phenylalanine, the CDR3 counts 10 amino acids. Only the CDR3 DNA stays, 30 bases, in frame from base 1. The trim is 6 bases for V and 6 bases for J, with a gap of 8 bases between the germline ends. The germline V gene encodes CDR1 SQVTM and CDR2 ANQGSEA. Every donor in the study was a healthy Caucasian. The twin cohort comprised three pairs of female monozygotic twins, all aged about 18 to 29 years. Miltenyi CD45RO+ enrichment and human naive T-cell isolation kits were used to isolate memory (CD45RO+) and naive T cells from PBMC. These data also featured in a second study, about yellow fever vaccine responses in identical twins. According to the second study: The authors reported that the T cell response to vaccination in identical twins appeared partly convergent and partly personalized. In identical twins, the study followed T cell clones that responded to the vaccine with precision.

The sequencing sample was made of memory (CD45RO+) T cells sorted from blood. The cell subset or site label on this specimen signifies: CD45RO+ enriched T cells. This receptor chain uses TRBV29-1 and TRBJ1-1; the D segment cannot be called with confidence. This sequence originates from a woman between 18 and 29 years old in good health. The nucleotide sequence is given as TGCAGCGTGGCTTCGGCTGAAGCTTTCTTT. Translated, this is CSVASAEAFF.